Listed below are T cell receptor beta chains from one sample, sequenced in a study of beta chain features in type 1 diabetes. The repertoire was sequenced with immunoSEQ multiplex PCR; TCRdb's copy has only in-frame clones and lacks some. The repertoire has 150,000 to 190,000 clones, approximately 8.1% of them found once; the top ten carry about 0.6%. The sample was central memory CD4+ T cells from blood. These receptors all stem from a man aged 18 to 30 in good health. CDR3s include the opening cysteine and the closing phenylalanine or tryptophan. A D gene is named only where the DNA matches it firmly. Clone size is not always given. Where it is, it says once, few, many or a class for expanded clones.

V: TRBV9
D: NA
size: few
J: TRBJ2-2
length: 14
CDR3: CASTQPPNTGELFF
DNA: TGTGCCAGCACACAGCCTCCGAACACCGGGGAGCTGTTTTTT

V: TRBV19
D: NA
size: few
J: TRBJ2-1
length: 15
CDR3: CASSIDRVTYNEQFF
DNA: TGTGCCAGTAGTATAGACAGGGTAACCTACAATGAGCAGTTCTTC

V: TRBV6-5
D: NA
size: NA
J: TRBJ1-5
length: 13
CDR3: CASSYSGVQPQHF
DNA: TGTGCCAGCAGTTACTCCGGGGTTCAGCCCCAGCATTTT

V: TRBV5-4
D: NA
size: NA
J: TRBJ1-2
length: 12
CDR3: CASSFSDYGYTF
DNA: TGTGCCAGCAGCTTCTCGGACTATGGCTACACCTTC

V: TRBV7-9
D: TRBD1
size: few
J: TRBJ1-1
length: 13
CDR3: CASSINRGAEAFF
DNA: TGTGCCAGCAGCATCAACAGGGGGGCTGAAGCTTTCTTT

V: TRBV19
D: NA
size: few
J: TRBJ2-1
length: 13
CDR3: CASSMEGGSEQFF
DNA: TGTGCCAGTAGTATGGAAGGGGGAAGTGAGCAGTTCTTC

V: TRBV25-1
D: NA
size: many
J: TRBJ1-2
length: 15
CDR3: CASSDSSGPFYGYTF
DNA: TGTGCCAGCAGTGATAGTAGCGGGCCATTCTATGGCTACACCTTC

V: TRBV21-1
D: NA
size: few
J: TRBJ2-5
length: 15
CDR3: CASRDGRRGLETQYF
DNA: TGTGCCAGCAGGGATGGGAGGCGGGGGTTGGAGACCCAGTACTTC

V: TRBV11-2
D: NA
size: few
J: TRBJ2-6
length: 17
CDR3: CASSQNRGRSGANVLTF
DNA: TGTGCCAGCAGCCAAAATCGGGGTCGGTCTGGGGCCAACGTCCTGACTTTC

V: TRBV25-1
D: TRBD1
size: many
J: TRBJ2-5
length: 15
CDR3: CASSNPGTGEETQYF
DNA: TGTGCCAGCAGTAACCCCGGGACAGGGGAGGAGACCCAGTACTTC